This T cell receptor (beta chain) was sequenced for a study of low-dose radiotherapy and immunotherapy resistance in tumors. Study-level information: Intravenous administration to patients comprised nivolumab at 240 mg every two weeks and ipilimumab at 1 mg/kg every six weeks. Patients took 300 mg oral aspirin daily for four cycles from cycle 1 day 1.

In germline, CDR1 is MNHEY, CDR2 SVGEGT. Trimming at V came to 8 bases and at J to 8 bases, leaving 6 bases not matched to a gene. The CDR3 is 14 residues long. Regarding time point: before trial treatment. Treatment combined nivolumab, ipilimumab, aspirin, low-dose cyclophosphamide and low-dose radiotherapy in a dose-escalation trial. Inclusion covered patients whose advanced solid tumors lacked tumor-infiltrating lymphocytes. This clonotype was counted at least ten times. With TRAV- and TRBV-specific primers, first-strand cDNA was made, covering the alpha and beta chains. Amplification of TCRs used a constant-region primer and V-primer adapter for around 18 PCR cycles. TCRdb reanalysed the reads using MiXCR and keeps one entry per CDR3 protein. The sample has tens of thousands of distinct CDR3 sequences, under 10% seen once; the top ten hold roughly 1%.

The sequence derives from a male donor with prostate cancer. The genes are TRBV6-2 or TRBV6-3 and TRBJ2-1; the match to TRBD2 covers 13 bases. The sample here was PBMCs, taken before treatment. As DNA, the CDR3 is TGTGCCAGCGACGGGACTAGCGGGGTCTATGAGCAGTTCTTC. This gives the protein CASDGTSGVYEQFF.